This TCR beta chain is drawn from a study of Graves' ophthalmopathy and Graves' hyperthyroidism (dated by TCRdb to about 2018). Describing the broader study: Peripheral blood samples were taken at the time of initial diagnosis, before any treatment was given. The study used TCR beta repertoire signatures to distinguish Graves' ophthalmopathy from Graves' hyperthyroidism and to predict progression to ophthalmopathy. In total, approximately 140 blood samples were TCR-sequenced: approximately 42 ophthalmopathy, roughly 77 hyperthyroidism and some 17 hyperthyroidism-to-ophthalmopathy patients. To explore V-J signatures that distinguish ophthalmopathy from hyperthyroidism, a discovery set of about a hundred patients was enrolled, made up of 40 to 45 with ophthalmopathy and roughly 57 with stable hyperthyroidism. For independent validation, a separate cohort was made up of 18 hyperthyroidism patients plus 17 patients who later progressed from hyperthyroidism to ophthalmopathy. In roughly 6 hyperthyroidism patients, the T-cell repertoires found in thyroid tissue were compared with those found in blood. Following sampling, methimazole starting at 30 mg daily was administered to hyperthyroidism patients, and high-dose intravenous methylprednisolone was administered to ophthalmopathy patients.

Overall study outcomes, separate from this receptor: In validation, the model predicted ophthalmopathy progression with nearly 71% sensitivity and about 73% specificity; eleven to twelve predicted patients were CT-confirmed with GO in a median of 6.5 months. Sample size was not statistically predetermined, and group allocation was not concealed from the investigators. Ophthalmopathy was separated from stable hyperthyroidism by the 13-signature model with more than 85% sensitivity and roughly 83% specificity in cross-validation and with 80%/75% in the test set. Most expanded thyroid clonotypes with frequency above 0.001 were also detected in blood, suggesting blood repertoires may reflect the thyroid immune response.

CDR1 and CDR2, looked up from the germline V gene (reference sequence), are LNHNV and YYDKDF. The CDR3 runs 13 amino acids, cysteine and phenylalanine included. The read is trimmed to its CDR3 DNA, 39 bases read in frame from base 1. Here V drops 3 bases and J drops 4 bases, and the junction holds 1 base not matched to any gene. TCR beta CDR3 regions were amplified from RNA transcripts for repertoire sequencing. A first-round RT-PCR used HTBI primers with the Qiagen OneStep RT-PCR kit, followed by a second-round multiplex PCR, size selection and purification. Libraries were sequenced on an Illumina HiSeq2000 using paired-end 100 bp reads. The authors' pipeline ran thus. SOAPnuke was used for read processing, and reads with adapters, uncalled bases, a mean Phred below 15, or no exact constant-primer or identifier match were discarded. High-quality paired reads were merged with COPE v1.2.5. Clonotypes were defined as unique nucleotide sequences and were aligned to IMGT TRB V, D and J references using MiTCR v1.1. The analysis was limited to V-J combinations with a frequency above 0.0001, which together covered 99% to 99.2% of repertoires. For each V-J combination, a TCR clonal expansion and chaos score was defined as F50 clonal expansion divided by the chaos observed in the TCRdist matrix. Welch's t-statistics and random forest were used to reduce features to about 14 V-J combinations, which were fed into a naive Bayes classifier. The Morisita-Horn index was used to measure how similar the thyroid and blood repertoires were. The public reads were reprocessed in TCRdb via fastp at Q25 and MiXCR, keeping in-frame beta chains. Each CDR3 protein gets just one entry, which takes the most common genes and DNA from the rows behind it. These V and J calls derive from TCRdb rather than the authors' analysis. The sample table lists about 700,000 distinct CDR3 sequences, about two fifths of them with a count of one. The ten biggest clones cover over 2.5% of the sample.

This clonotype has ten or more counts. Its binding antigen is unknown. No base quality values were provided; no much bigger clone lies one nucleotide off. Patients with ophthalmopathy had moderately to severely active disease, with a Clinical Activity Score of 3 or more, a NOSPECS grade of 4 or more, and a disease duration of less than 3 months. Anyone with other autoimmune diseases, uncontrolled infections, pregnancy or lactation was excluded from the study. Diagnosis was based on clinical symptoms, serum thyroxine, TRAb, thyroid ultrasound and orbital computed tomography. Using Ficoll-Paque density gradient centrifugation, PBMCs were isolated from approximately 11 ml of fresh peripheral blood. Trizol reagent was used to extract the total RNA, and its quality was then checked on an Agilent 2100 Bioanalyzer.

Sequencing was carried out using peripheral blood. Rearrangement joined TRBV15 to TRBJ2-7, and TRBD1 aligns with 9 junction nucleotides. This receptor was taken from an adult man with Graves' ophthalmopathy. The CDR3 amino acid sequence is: CATSRDRGYEQYF. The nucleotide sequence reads TGTGCCACCAGCAGGGACAGGGGATACGAGCAGTACTTC.